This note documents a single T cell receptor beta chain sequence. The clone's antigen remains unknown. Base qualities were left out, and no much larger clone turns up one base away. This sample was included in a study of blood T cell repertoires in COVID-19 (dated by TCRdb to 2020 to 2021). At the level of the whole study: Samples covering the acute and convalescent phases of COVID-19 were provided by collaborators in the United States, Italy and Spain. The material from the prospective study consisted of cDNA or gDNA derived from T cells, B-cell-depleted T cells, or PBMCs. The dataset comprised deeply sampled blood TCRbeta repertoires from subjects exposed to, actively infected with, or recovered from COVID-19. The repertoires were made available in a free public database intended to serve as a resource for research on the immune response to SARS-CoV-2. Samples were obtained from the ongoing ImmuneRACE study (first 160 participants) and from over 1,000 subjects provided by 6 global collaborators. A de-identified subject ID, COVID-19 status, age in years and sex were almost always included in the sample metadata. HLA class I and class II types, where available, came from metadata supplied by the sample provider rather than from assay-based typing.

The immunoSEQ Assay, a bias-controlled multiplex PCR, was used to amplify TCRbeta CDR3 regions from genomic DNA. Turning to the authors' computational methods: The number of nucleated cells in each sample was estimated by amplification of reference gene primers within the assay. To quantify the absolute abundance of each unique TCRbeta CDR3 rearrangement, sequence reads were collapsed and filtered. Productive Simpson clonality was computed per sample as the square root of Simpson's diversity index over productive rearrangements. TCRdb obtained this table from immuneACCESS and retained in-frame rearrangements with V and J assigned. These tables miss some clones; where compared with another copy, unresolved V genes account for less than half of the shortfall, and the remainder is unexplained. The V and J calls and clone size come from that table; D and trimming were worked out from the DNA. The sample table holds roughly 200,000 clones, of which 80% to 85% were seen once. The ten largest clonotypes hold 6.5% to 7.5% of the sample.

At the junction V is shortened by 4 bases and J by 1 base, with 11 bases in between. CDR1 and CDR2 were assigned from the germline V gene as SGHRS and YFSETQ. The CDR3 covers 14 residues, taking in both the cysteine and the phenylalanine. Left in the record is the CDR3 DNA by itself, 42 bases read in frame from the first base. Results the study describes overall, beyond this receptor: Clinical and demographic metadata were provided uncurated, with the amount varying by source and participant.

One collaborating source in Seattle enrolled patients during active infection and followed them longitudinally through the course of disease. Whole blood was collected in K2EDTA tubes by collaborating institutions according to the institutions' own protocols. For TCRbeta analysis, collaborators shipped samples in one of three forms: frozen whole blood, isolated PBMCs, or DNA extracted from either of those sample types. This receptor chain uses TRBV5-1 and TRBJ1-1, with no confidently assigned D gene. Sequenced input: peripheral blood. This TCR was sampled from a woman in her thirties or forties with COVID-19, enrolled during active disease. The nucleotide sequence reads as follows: TGCGCCAGCAGCGCACTAGACTGGAACACTGAAGCTTTCTTT. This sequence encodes CASSALDWNTEAFF.